The text below deals with one TCR beta chain. Sequenced by immunoSEQ multiplex PCR; TCRdb stores in-frame clones only, minus some. The sample records about 1.5 million clones, 98% being singletons. The source of the sample is a study of shared clonotypes between healthy human individuals. This CDR3 region has 15 residues. Germline CDR1 is MNHEY and CDR2 is SVGAGI. J lost 7 bases, V lost 0 bases, and 8 bases had no gene match. Donors, without exception, were Caucasian adults residing in Nashville, Tennessee. The TCR sequence derives from a man in his thirties or forties in good health. Sequenced input: naive CD4+ T cells sorted from blood. Subset described: CD45RA+ positively selected. The chain combines TRBV6-5 with TRBJ2-5, with 7 bases aligning to TRBD2. The CDR3 DNA sequence: TGTGCCAGCAGTTACTCAGGTGCGGGAGCGGGGACCCAGTACTTC. It yields the protein CASSYSGAGAGTQYF.